A selection of T cell receptor beta chains follows, all from one sample in a study of Tregs in tolerant kidney transplant recipients. Profiling relied on immunoSEQ multiplex PCR, and the TCRdb table lists in-frame clones only, not all of them. Of about 11,000 clones in the sample, about 93% were seen once. No antigen has been assigned to these receptors. Material: Tregs from blood cultured with allogeneic cells, obtained before the transplant. The receptors originated from a human patient who received a combined kidney and bone marrow transplant. Each CDR3 is given with its conserved first and last residue. D genes are given only for firm matches. Where a row states a size, it is once, few, many or the class of an expanded clone; other rows omit it.

length: 19; V: TRBV30; J: TRBJ2-7; size: -; D: -; DNA: TGTGCCTGGAGTTTGATCACGGGGACCGGAGCGGGCCGTACAGTGGAGCAGTACTTC; CDR3: CAWSLITGTGAGRTVEQYF
length: 14; V: TRBV2; J: TRBJ1-2; size: -; D: -; DNA: TGTGCCAGCAGTGATCCAAGATCGAACTATGGCTACACCTTC; CDR3: CASSDPRSNYGYTF
length: 15; V: TRBV5-1; J: TRBJ2-3; size: -; D: TRBD1; DNA: TGCGCCAGCAGCTTACAGGGGCTTAGCACAGATACGCAGTATTTT; CDR3: CASSLQGLSTDTQYF
length: 15; V: TRBV2; J: TRBJ2-6; size: -; D: -; DNA: TGTGCCACACGAGGGGGAACGAGCGGGGCCAACGTCCTGACTTTC; CDR3: CATRGGTSGANVLTF
length: 12; V: TRBV19; J: TRBJ1-1; size: -; D: -; DNA: TGTGCCAGTGCATACTTGGCTGGGGGAGCTTTCTTT; CDR3: CASAYLAGGAFF
length: 14; V: TRBV7-9; J: TRBJ2-5; size: -; D: -; DNA: TGTGCCAGCAGCCTCGCAGGAGGGGGAGAGACCCAGTACTTC; CDR3: CASSLAGGGETQYF
length: 18; V: TRBV5-5; J: TRBJ1-1; size: -; D: -; DNA: TGTGCCAGCAGCTTTACCAACTTGCGACGGATTAGAACCACTGAAGCTTTCTTT; CDR3: CASSFTNLRRIRTTEAFF
length: 15; V: TRBV7-3; J: TRBJ2-5; size: -; D: -; DNA: TGTGCCAGCAGCTTAACGGGACCGGTACAAGAGACCCAGTACTTC; CDR3: CASSLTGPVQETQYF
length: 13; V: TRBV19; J: TRBJ2-3; size: -; D: -; DNA: TGTGCCAGTACCGGGGGCCACACAGATACGCAGTATTTT; CDR3: CASTGGHTDTQYF
length: 14; V: TRBV6-1; J: TRBJ2-5; size: -; D: TRBD1; DNA: TGTGCCAGCAAACGGGACAGGGGGCGGGAGACCCAGTACTTC; CDR3: CASKRDRGRETQYF
length: 12; V: TRBV7-2; J: TRBJ2-7; size: -; D: -; DNA: TGTGCCAGCAGCTTCGGGTTCTACGAGCAGTACTTC; CDR3: CASSFGFYEQYF
length: 13; V: TRBV4-2; J: TRBJ1-1; size: -; D: -; DNA: TGTGCCAGCAGCCATCAGATGAACACTGAAGCTTTCTTT; CDR3: CASSHQMNTEAFF
length: 13; V: TRBV6-1; J: TRBJ2-5; size: -; D: -; DNA: TGTGCCAGCAGGGACAGCCCCCAAGAGACCCAGTACTTC; CDR3: CASRDSPQETQYF
length: 16; V: TRBV9; J: TRBJ2-2; size: -; D: TRBD1; DNA: TGTGCCAGCAGCCCCCGACAGGGGGCAGGAGTCGGGGAGCTGTTTTTT; CDR3: CASSPRQGAGVGELFF
length: 15; V: TRBV19; J: TRBJ1-4; size: -; D: -; DNA: TGTGCCAGTGCCCGGACAGTAGGGGTCTATGAAAAACTGTTTTTT; CDR3: CASARTVGVYEKLFF
length: 16; V: TRBV4-3; J: TRBJ1-2; size: -; D: -; DNA: TGCGCCAGCAGCCAAGTCACTAGACGCGGCGTCTATGGCTACACCTTC; CDR3: CASSQVTRRGVYGYTF
length: 16; V: TRBV7-3; J: TRBJ2-2; size: -; D: TRBD2; DNA: TGTGCCAGCAGCTTAAGGCTAGCGGCTTACACCGGGGAGCTGTTTTTT; CDR3: CASSLRLAAYTGELFF
length: 19; V: TRBV11-2; J: TRBJ2-2; size: -; D: TRBD2; DNA: TGTGCCAGCAGCCGAGGTGAGGGACTAGCGGAGACTAACACCGGGGAGCTGTTTTTT; CDR3: CASSRGEGLAETNTGELFF
length: 17; V: TRBV4-2; J: TRBJ1-5; size: -; D: TRBD1; DNA: TGTGCCAGCAGCCAAGGTCGGGACAGAAGAACCAATCAGCCCCAGCATTTT; CDR3: CASSQGRDRRTNQPQHF
length: 14; V: TRBV15; J: TRBJ2-7; size: -; D: TRBD1; DNA: TGTGCCACCAGCATAGACAGGGGGCGTTACGAGCAGTACTTC; CDR3: CATSIDRGRYEQYF
length: 17; V: TRBV7-2; J: TRBJ2-7; size: -; D: TRBD2; DNA: TGTGCCAGCAGCTTAATGGTCATGCGGGGGACCTCCTACGAGCAGTACTTC; CDR3: CASSLMVMRGTSYEQYF
length: 13; V: TRBV29-1; J: TRBJ2-7; size: -; D: -; DNA: TGCAGCGTTGAGGTCGGTAGCTCCTACGAGCAGTACTTC; CDR3: CSVEVGSSYEQYF
length: 16; V: TRBV5-1; J: TRBJ2-7; size: once; D: TRBD2; DNA: TGCGCCAGCTCCCGGATCGGGGCTAGCGGACTCTACGAGCAGTACTTC; CDR3: CASSRIGASGLYEQYF
length: 14; V: TRBV18; J: TRBJ2-7; size: large; D: -; DNA: TGTGCCAGCTCACCCGAACAGGTACGACCCGAGCAGTACTTC; CDR3: CASSPEQVRPEQYF
length: 15; V: TRBV4-1; J: TRBJ1-5; size: -; D: TRBD1; DNA: TGCGCCAGCAGCCAACCCGACAGGGCTCCTCAGCCCCAGCATTTT; CDR3: CASSQPDRAPQPQHF
length: 17; V: TRBV18; J: TRBJ1-3; size: -; D: -; DNA: TGTGCCAGCTCACCCGTGACAGCTCGTCTCTCTGGAAACACCATATATTTT; CDR3: CASSPVTARLSGNTIYF
length: 14; V: TRBV7-9; J: TRBJ1-6; size: -; D: -; DNA: TGTGCCAGCAGCCCCCAACGGGATTACTCACCCCTCCACTTT; CDR3: CASSPQRDYSPLHF
length: 13; V: TRBV6-5; J: TRBJ1-1; size: -; D: -; DNA: TGTGCCAGCAGTTACGACATGAACACTGAAGCTTTCTTT; CDR3: CASSYDMNTEAFF
length: 8; V: TRBV9; J: TRBJ2-7; size: -; D: -; DNA: TGTGCCCCCCCCGGGCAGTACTTC; CDR3: CAPPGQYF
length: 15; V: TRBV5-5; J: TRBJ1-5; size: -; D: -; DNA: TGTGCCAGCAGCTTGGAGTGTGTTTCGGGGCAGCCCCAGCATTTT; CDR3: CASSLECVSGQPQHF
length: 14; V: TRBV9; J: TRBJ2-7; size: -; D: -; DNA: TGTGCCAGCAGCGTAGGGGGGGTTGTCCACGAGCAGTACTTC; CDR3: CASSVGGVVHEQYF
length: 13; V: TRBV30; J: TRBJ2-7; size: -; D: TRBD1; DNA: TGTGCCTGGAGGAGGACAGGGACCTACGAGCAGTACTTC; CDR3: CAWRRTGTYEQYF
length: 14; V: TRBV5-4; J: TRBJ2-4; size: -; D: -; DNA: TGTGCCAGCAGCTGGACTGGGACTTCGGACATTCAGTACTTC; CDR3: CASSWTGTSDIQYF
length: 18; V: TRBV29-1; J: TRBJ2-2; size: -; D: -; DNA: TGCAGCGTTGCAGAAAGGGCAGGTCGGCCCGGCCCCCCCGGGGAGCTGTTTTTT; CDR3: CSVAERAGRPGPPGELFF
length: 14; V: TRBV7-2; J: TRBJ1-3; size: -; D: -; DNA: TGTGCCAGCAGCTTCCCAGGCCCTGGAAACACCATATATTTT; CDR3: CASSFPGPGNTIYF
length: 14; V: TRBV10-3; J: TRBJ1-6; size: -; D: -; DNA: TGTGCCATCAGGTCCTATTCTTCAAATTCACCCCTCCACTTT; CDR3: CAIRSYSSNSPLHF
length: 14; V: TRBV11-3; J: TRBJ2-7; size: -; D: TRBD1; DNA: TGTGCCAGCAGCCCCGGGACAGAAGCCTACGAGCAGTACTTC; CDR3: CASSPGTEAYEQYF
length: 14; V: TRBV7-2; J: TRBJ2-7; size: -; D: -; DNA: TGTGCCAGCAGCCGTGGACCTCGCCCCTACGAGCAGTACTTC; CDR3: CASSRGPRPYEQYF
length: 14; V: TRBV4-3; J: TRBJ1-4; size: -; D: -; DNA: TGCGCCAGCAGCCAAGCCCAGGGGTTCGAAAAACTGTTTTTT; CDR3: CASSQAQGFEKLFF
length: 15; V: TRBV9; J: TRBJ2-7; size: -; D: -; DNA: TGTGCCAGCAGCGTAGGTGTGCAATTCTCCTACGAGCAGTACTTC; CDR3: CASSVGVQFSYEQYF
length: 13; V: TRBV18; J: TRBJ2-2; size: -; D: -; DNA: TGTGCCAGCTCACCAGGTATCACCGGGGAGCTGTTTTTT; CDR3: CASSPGITGELFF
length: 15; V: TRBV1; J: TRBJ1-5; size: once; D: -; DNA: TGCACCAGCAGGGGGGGAGGGTCCACCAATCAGCCCCAGCATTTT; CDR3: CTSRGGGSTNQPQHF